A selection of T cell receptor beta chains follows, all from one sample in a study of molecular identifiers for immune sequencing clone quantification. TCRdb passed the PCR reads through MiXCR, listing each CDR3 protein once. The sample lists a few hundred thousand distinct CDR3 sequences; roughly a quarter were seen once. The sample consisted of naive CD8+ T cells from blood, with Jurkat cell RNA spiked in. The receptors derive from a human donor in good health. Some libraries in this study had Jurkat cell RNA spiked in. The CDR3 runs from the conserved cysteine through the conserved F or W. The order of the fields is D gene, V gene, clone size, J gene, CDR3 protein, CDR3 DNA. D genes are given only for firm matches. Only part of the rows carry a size: once, few, many, or a class if the clone is expanded.

.,TRBV9,many,TRBJ2-5,CASSSEAVQETQYF,TGTGCCAGCAGCTCGGAAGCGGTCCAAGAGACCCAGTACTTC
.,TRBV7-2,.,TRBJ2-5,CASSLDPGETQYF,TGTGCCAGCAGCTTAGACCCGGGGGAGACCCAGTACTTC
.,TRBV5-1,many,TRBJ1-5,CASSPLGVSNQPQHF,TGCGCCAGCAGCCCCCTAGGTGTGAGCAATCAGCCCCAGCATTTT
.,TRBV9,.,TRBJ1-5,CASSDTGNQPQHF,TGTGCCAGCAGCGACACAGGCAATCAGCCCCAGCATTTT
TRBD2,TRBV6-5,many,TRBJ2-3,CASSYASGGTTDTQYF,TGTGCCAGCAGTTACGCTAGCGGGGGGACCACAGATACGCAGTATTTT
TRBD2,TRBV30,few,TRBJ2-1,CACQTSGSYEQFF,TGTGCCTGCCAGACTAGCGGGAGCTATGAGCAGTTCTTC
.,TRBV30,many,TRBJ2-7,CAWSGTGTEQYF,TGTGCCTGGAGTGGGACCGGGACCGAGCAGTACTTC
TRBD1,TRBV4-1,many,TRBJ1-1,CASSHGTGAEAFF,TGCGCCAGCAGCCATGGGACAGGGGCTGAAGCTTTCTTT
TRBD1,TRBV20-1,few,TRBJ2-7,CSARSRTGYSTYEQYF,TGCAGTGCTAGATCCCGGACAGGGTACTCCACCTACGAGCAGTACTTC
.,TRBV20-1,.,TRBJ2-1,CSARVRITSYNEQFF,TGCAGTGCTAGAGTCAGGATAACATCCTACAATGAGCAGTTCTTC
.,TRBV4-3,.,TRBJ2-1,CASSQDIGRGNEQFF,TGCGCCAGCAGCCAAGACATTGGTAGGGGAAATGAGCAGTTCTTC
.,TRBV6-5,many,TRBJ1-1,CASSYVGHMNTEAFF,TGTGCCAGCAGTTACGTGGGACACATGAACACTGAAGCTTTCTTT
.,TRBV6-2/TRBV6-3,many,TRBJ2-7,CASSYSRGLLREQYF,TGTGCCAGCAGTTATTCCCGGGGCCTCCTGAGGGAGCAGTACTTC
.,TRBV30,.,TRBJ1-4,CAWSPTVFNEKLLF,TGTGCCTGGAGTCCGACCGTTTTTAATGAAAAACTGTTATTT
TRBD1,TRBV19,.,TRBJ1-4,CASSIWTGLNEELFF,TGTGCCAGTAGTATCTGGACAGGGCTAAACGAAGAACTGTTTTTT
.,TRBV29-1,many,TRBJ2-3,CSVEDRPIDTQYF,TGCAGCGTTGAAGATCGGCCAATAGATACGCAGTATTTT
TRBD1,TRBV19,few,TRBJ2-2,CASSIGQGVRTGELFF,TGTGCCAGTAGTATAGGACAGGGAGTGCGAACCGGGGAGCTGTTTTTT
TRBD2,TRBV12-5,.,TRBJ2-3,CASVPEGLGVADTQYF,TGTGCTAGTGTCCCGGAAGGACTAGGTGTCGCAGATACGCAGTATTTT
TRBD1,TRBV4-1,many,TRBJ2-1,CASSQGQGGNEQFF,TGCGCCAGCAGCCAAGGACAGGGGGGCAATGAGCAGTTCTTC
.,TRBV7-6,.,TRBJ2-2,CASSLGIDRRTGELLF,TGTGCCAGCAGCTTAGGGATAGACAGAAGAACCGGGGAGCTGCTTTTT
.,TRBV9,few,TRBJ1-2,CASSPPGRPFHGYTF,TGTGCCAGCAGCCCCCCCGGGCGGCCCTTCCATGGCTACACCTTC
.,TRBV5-1,many,TRBJ2-3,CASSLLGGGTDTQYF,TGCGCCAGCAGCTTGTTGGGTGGCGGCACAGATACGCAGTATTTT
.,TRBV27,few,TRBJ1-2,CASSLSVSANYGYTF,TGTGCCAGCAGTTTATCAGTCAGCGCTAACTATGGCTACACCTTC
.,TRBV6-2/TRBV6-3,few,TRBJ1-2,CASSNFQNYGYTF,TGTGCCAGCAGTAATTTTCAGAACTATGGCTACACCTTC
TRBD1,TRBV7-9,many,TRBJ2-5,CASSPGQATQETQYF,TGTGCCAGCAGTCCCGGACAGGCGACCCAAGAGACCCAGTACTTC
.,TRBV6-2/TRBV6-3,.,TRBJ2-3,CASNDPLGTDTQYF,TGTGCCAGCAATGACCCCCTAGGCACAGATACGCAGTATTTT
TRBD2,TRBV4-3,many,TRBJ2-3,CASSQDKVAGAATDTQYF,TGCGCCAGCAGCCAAGATAAGGTAGCGGGAGCTGCGACAGATACGCAGTATTTT
.,TRBV4-1,few,TRBJ1-1,CASSQEGRGNTEAFF,TGCGCCAGCAGCCAAGAAGGAAGGGGGAACACTGAAGCTTTCTTT
.,TRBV15,many,TRBJ1-6,CATSNRGTYSPLHF,TGTGCCACCAGCAACCGGGGCACGTATTCACCCCTCCACTTT
.,TRBV5-1,many,TRBJ2-5,CASSLVRRHGVGETQYF,TGCGCCAGCAGCTTGGTTCGTCGGCATGGGGTCGGGGAGACCCAGTACTTC
.,TRBV7-9,many,TRBJ1-4,CASSLAGANEKLFF,TGTGCCAGCAGCTTAGCGGGGGCCAATGAAAAACTGTTTTTT
.,TRBV4-3,.,TRBJ1-1,CASSQGVAGNTEAFF,TGCGCCAGCAGCCAAGGAGTGGCAGGGAACACTGAAGCTTTCTTT
.,TRBV6-6,few,TRBJ2-2,CASSYGYTGELFF,TGTGCCAGCAGTTACGGGTACACCGGGGAGCTGTTTTTT
.,TRBV4-1,.,TRBJ2-2,CASSQMMTGRGELFF,TGCGCCAGCAGCCAAATGATGACTGGCCGCGGGGAGCTGTTTTTT
TRBD1,TRBV4-1,many,TRBJ1-1,CASSQVWTGPDTEAFF,TGCGCCAGCAGCCAAGTATGGACAGGTCCCGACACTGAAGCTTTCTTT
TRBD1,TRBV4-3,few,TRBJ2-3,CASSQDPTGGLTDTQYF,TGCGCCAGCAGCCAAGATCCCACAGGGGGCCTCACAGATACGCAGTATTTT
.,TRBV7-6,.,TRBJ2-7,CASSPGHSGDYEQYF,TGTGCCAGCAGCCCGGGGCACTCAGGGGACTACGAGCAGTACTTC
TRBD1,TRBV5-5,many,TRBJ2-7,CASSFATGNYEQYF,TGTGCCAGCAGCTTCGCGACAGGGAATTACGAGCAGTACTTC
TRBD2,TRBV7-6,.,TRBJ2-3,CASSLYASGGPGDTQYF,TGTGCCAGCAGCTTATACGCTAGCGGGGGACCGGGGGATACGCAGTATTTT
.,TRBV10-3,few,TRBJ1-1,CAISEWGGTEAFF,TGTGCCATCAGTGAGTGGGGGGGCACTGAAGCTTTCTTT